The clone carrying this T cell receptor beta chain has a handful of counts. This sample was included in a study of T cell responses to AZD1222 COVID-19 vaccine. The assay was immunoSEQ multiplex PCR, and TCRdb's table has in-frame clones only and misses some. The table has 67,000 or so clones, 84% seen once; the top ten hold more than 8.5%. This CDR3 spans 14 amino acids. Germline values: CDR1 MNHEY, CDR2 SVGAGI. The V gene end was trimmed by 8 bases and the J gene end by 5 bases; junction bases not matched to a gene: 9. Sample: peripheral blood, taken on day 0 of AZD1222 vaccination. The chain has TRBV6-5 and TRBJ1-5; 7 nucleotides agree with TRBD1. This receptor was taken from an adult in good health. The CDR3 DNA is TGTGCCAGCTCCCGCCATGACAGGGATCAGCCCCAGCATTTT. Translating gives CASSRHDRDQPQHF.